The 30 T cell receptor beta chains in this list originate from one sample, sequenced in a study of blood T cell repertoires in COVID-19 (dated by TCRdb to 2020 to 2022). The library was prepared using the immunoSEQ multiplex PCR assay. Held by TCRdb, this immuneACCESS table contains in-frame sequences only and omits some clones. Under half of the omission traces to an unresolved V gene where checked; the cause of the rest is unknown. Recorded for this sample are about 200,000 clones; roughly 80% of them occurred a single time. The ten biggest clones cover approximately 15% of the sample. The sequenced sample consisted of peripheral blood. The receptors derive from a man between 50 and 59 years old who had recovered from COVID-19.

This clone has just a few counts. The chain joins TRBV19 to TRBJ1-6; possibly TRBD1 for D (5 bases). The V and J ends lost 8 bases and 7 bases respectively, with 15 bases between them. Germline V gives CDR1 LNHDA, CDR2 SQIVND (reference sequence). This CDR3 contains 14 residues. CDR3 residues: CASGLGGRNSPLHF. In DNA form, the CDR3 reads TGTGCCAGTGGCCTCGGGGGAAGGAATTCACCCCTCCACTTT.

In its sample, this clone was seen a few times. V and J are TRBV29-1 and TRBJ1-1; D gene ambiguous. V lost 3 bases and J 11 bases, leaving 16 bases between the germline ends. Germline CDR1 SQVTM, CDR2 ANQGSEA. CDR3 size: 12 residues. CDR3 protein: CSVEGRPFGAFF. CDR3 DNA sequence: TGCAGCGTTGAGGGCAGACCTTTTGGGGCTTTCTTT.

DNA for the CDR3: TGTGCCAGCAGCTTACTATCTCGGACTCGGTTTATGGATACGCAGTATTTT. Protein: CASSLLSRTRFMDTQYF. The gene calls are TRBV7-2 and TRBJ2-3; a weak D match, TRBD2 (5 bases). The CDR3 is made up of 17 amino acids. The germline V gene has CDR1 SGHTA and CDR2 FQGNSA. V was clipped by 2 bases and J by 6 bases, with 21 bases between them. The full variable domain, in which reference TRBV7-2 and TRBJ2-3 provide the parts outside the CDR3, is GAGVSQSPSNKVTEKGKDVELRCDPISGHTALYWYRQSLGQGLEFLIYFQGNSAPDKSGLPSDRFSAERTGGSVSTLTIQRTQQEDSAVYLCASSLLSRTRFMDTQYFGPGTRLTVL.

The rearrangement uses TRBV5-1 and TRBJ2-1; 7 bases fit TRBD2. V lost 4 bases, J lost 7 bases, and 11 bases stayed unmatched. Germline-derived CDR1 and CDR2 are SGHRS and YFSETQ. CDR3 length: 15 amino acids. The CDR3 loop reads CASSHVGGPGNEQFF. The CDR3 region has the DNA TGCGCCAGCAGCCACGTGGGAGGGCCGGGGAATGAGCAGTTCTTC. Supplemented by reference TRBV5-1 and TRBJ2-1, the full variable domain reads KAGVTQTPRYLIKTRGQQVTLSCSPISGHRSVSWYQQTPGQGLQFLFEYFSETQRNKGNFPGRFSGRQFSNSRSEMNVSTLELGDSALYLCASSHVGGPGNEQFFGPGTRLTVL.

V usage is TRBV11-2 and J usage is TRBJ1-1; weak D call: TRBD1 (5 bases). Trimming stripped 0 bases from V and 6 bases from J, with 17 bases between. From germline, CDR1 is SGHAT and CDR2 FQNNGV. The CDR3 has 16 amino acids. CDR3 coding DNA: TGTGCCAGCAGCTTAGACCCTGGGGCTTCAGGCTCTGAAGCTTTCTTT. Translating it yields CASSLDPGASGSEAFF.

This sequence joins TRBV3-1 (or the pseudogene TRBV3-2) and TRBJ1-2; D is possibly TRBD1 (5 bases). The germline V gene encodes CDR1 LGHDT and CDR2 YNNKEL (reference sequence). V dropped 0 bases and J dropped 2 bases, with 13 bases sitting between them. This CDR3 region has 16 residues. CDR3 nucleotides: TGTGCCAGCAGCCAAGACCCCGCGACAGCAAACTATGGCTACACCTTC. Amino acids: CASSQDPATANYGYTF.

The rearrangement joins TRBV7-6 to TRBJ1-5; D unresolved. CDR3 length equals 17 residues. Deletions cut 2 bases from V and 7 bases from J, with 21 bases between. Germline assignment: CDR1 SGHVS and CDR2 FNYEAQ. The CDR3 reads CASSLSVKGRGSQPQHF. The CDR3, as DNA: TGTGCCAGCAGCTTATCGGTTAAGGGCCGAGGGAGCCAGCCCCAGCATTTT. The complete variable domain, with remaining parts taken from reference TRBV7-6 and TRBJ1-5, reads GAGVSQSPRYKVTKRGQDVALRCDPISGHVSLYWYRQALGQGPEFLTYFNYEAQQDKSGLPNDRFSAERPEGSISTLTIQRTEQRDSAMYRCASSLSVKGRGSQPQHFGDGTRLSIL.

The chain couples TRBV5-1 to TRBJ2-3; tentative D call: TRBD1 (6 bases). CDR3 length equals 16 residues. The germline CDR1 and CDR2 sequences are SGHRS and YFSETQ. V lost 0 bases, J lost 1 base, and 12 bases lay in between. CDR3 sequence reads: CASSLAAGVGTDTQYF. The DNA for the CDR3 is TGCGCCAGCAGCTTGGCCGCAGGGGTAGGCACAGATACGCAGTATTTT.

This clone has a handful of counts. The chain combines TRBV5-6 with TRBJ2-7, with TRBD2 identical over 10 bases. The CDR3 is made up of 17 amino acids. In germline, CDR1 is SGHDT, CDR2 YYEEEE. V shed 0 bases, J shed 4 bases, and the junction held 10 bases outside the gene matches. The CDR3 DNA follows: TGTGCCAGCAGCTTGGCGGGGCTAGCGGGAGCTCGGTACGAGCAGTACTTC. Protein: CASSLAGLAGARYEQYF.

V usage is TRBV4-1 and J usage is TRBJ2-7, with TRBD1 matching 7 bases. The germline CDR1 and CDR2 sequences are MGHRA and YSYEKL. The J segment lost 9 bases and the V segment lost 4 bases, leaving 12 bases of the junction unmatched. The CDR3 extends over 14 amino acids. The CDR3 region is CASSPNGQAQVQYF. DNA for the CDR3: TGCGCCAGCAGCCCAAACGGACAGGCTCAAGTGCAGTACTTC.

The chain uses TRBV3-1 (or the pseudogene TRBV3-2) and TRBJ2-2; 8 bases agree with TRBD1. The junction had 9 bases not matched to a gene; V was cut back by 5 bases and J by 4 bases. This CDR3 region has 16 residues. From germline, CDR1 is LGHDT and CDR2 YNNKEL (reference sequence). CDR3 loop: CASSFGQGTTTGELFF. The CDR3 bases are TGTGCCAGCAGCTTCGGACAGGGAACGACCACCGGGGAGCTGTTTTTT.

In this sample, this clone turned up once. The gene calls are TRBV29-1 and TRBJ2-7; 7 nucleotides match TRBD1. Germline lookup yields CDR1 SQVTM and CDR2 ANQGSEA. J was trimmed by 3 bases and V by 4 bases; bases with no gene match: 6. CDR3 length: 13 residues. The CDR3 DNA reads TGCAGCGTTGGACAGGGAGTAGGCTACGAGCAGTACTTC. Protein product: CSVGQGVGYEQYF.

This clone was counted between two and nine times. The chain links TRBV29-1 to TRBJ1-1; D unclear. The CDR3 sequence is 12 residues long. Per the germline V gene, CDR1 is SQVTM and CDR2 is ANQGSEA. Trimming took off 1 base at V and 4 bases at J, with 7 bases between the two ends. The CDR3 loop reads CSVEVPGTEAFF. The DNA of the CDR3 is TGCAGCGTTGAAGTCCCGGGCACTGAAGCTTTCTTT.

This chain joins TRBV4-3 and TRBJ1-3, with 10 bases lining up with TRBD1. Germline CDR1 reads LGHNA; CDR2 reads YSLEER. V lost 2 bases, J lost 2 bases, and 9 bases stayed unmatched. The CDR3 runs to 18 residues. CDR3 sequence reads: CASSQLPTGQGAGNTIYF. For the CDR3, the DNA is TGCGCCAGCAGCCAACTGCCTACTGGACAGGGGGCTGGAAACACCATATATTTT.

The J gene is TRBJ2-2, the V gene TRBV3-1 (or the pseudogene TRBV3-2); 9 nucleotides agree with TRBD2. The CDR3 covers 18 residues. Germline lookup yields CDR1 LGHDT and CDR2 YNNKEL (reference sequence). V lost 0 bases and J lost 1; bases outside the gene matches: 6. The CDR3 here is CASSQDRGGRVNTGELFF. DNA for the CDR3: TGTGCCAGCAGCCAAGATCGTGGCGGGAGGGTGAACACCGGGGAGCTGTTTTTT.

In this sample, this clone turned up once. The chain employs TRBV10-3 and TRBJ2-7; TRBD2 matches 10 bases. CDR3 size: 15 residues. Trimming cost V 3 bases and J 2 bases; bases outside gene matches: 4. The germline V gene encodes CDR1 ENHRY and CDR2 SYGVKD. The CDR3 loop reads CAISDGSGRTYEQYF. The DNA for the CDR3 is TGTGCCATCAGTGATGGTAGCGGGAGGACCTACGAGCAGTACTTC.

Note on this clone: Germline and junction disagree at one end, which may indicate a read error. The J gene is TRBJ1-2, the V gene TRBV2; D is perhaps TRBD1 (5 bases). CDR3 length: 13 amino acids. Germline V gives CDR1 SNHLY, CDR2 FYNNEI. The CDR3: CASSEDSGYGYTF. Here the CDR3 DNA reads TGTGCCAGCAGCGAAGACAGTGGCTATGGCTACACCTTC.

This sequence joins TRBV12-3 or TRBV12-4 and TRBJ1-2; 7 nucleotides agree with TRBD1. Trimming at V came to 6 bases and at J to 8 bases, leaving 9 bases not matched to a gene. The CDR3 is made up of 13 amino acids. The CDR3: CASRGDSRRGYTF. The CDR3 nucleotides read TGTGCCAGCAGGGGGGACAGCCGTCGGGGCTACACCTTC.

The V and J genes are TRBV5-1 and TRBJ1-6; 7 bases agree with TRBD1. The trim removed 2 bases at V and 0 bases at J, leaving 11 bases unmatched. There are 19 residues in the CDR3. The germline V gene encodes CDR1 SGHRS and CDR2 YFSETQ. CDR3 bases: TGCGCCAGCAGCTTCCAACCGGGACAGACAAGCTCCTATAATTCACCCCTCCACTTT. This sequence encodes CASSFQPGQTSSYNSPLHF.

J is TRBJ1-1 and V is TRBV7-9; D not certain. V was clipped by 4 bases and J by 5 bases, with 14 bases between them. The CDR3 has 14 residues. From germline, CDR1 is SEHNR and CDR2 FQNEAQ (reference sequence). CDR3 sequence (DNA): TGTGCCAGCAGCTCGACATGGAAAGAAACTGAAGCTTTCTTT. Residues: CASSSTWKETEAFF.

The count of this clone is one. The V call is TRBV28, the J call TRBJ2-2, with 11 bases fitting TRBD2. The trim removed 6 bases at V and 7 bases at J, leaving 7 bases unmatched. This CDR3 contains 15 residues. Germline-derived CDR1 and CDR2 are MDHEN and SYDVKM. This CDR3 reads CASRLLAGAVGELFF. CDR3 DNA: TGTGCCAGCAGATTACTAGCGGGAGCGGTCGGGGAGCTGTTTTTT. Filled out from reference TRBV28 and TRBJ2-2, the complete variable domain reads DVKVTQSSRYLVKRTGEKVFLECVQDMDHENMFWYRQDPGLGLRLIYFSYDVKMKEKGDIPEGYSVSREKKERFSLILESASTNQTSMYLCASRLLAGAVGELFFGEGSRLTVL.

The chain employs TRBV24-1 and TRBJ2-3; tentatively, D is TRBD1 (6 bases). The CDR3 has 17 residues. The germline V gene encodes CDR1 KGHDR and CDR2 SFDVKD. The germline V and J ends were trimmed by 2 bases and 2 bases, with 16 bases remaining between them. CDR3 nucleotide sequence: TGTGCCACCAGTGATTCGCAAGCCAGGGGAGCCACAGATACGCAGTATTTT. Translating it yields CATSDSQARGATDTQYF.

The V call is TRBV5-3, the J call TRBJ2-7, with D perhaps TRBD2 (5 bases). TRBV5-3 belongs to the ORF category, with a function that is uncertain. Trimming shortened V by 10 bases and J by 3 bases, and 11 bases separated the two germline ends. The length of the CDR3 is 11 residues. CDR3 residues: CAGETDYEQYF. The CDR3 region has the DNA TGTGCCGGGGAGACGGACTACGAGCAGTACTTC.

Here the CDR3 DNA reads TGTGCCAGCAGCCTTCGTCGACAGGGTCCCTACGAGCAGTACTTC. The encoded protein is CASSLRRQGPYEQYF. This rearrangement joins TRBV3-1 (or the pseudogene TRBV3-2) to TRBJ2-7; 7 positions match TRBD1. Germline CDR1 reads LGHDT; CDR2 reads YNNKEL (reference sequence). V shed 4 bases, J shed 2 bases, and the junction held 8 bases outside the gene matches. The CDR3 loop spans 15 amino acids.

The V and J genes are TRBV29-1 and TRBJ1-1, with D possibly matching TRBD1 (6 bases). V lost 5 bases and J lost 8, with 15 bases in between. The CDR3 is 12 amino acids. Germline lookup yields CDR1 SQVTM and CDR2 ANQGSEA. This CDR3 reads CSVYYQGKEAFF. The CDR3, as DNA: TGCAGCGTTTACTATCAGGGGAAGGAAGCTTTCTTT.

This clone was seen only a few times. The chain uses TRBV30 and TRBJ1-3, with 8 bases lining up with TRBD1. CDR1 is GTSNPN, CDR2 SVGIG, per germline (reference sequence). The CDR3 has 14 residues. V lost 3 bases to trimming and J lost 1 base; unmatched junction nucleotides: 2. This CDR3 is CAWRRDRSGNTIYF. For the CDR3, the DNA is TGTGCCTGGAGGAGGGACAGGTCTGGAAACACCATATATTTT.

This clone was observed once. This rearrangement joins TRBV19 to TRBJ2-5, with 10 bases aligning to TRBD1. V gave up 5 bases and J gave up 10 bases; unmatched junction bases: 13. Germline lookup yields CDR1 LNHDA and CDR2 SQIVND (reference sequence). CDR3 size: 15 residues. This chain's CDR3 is CASSRATGGQVDQYF. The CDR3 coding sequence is TGTGCCAGTAGTCGCGCGACAGGGGGCCAAGTTGACCAGTACTTC.

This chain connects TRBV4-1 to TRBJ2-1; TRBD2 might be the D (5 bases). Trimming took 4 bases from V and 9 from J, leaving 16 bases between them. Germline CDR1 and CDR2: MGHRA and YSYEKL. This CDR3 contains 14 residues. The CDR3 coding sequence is TGCGCCAGCAGCCCCTCGTCCGCTAGCCTTGAGCAGTTCTTC. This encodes CASSPSSASLEQFF.

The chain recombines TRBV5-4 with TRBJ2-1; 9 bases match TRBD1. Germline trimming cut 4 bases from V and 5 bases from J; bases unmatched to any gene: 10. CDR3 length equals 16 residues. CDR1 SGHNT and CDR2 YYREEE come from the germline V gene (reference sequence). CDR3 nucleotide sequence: TGTGCCAGCAGCCGGGGTCCGGGACAGGGAGACAATGAGCAGTTCTTC. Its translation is CASSRGPGQGDNEQFF.

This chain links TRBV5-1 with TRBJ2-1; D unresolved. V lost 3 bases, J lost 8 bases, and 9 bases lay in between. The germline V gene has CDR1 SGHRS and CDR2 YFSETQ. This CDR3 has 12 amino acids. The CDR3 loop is CASSSYLDEQFF. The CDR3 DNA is TGCGCCAGCAGCTCCTATCTGGATGAGCAGTTCTTC.